The 31 T cell receptor beta chains below come from one sample, sequenced in a study of T-cell memory formation after mild COVID-19. TCRdb reprocessed the 5' RACE reads via MiXCR and lists one record per CDR3 protein. This sample has over 150,000 distinct CDR3 sequences; 10% to 15% occur once, and the top ten carry roughly 3.4%. Sequenced material: PBMCs or a T cell subset sorted from them (not recorded which). These receptors came from a man between 18 and 35 years old who had mild COVID-19 (a few samples of this study predate the infection). Cell type and time point are not known.

This chain connects TRBV6-2 or TRBV6-3 to TRBJ1-2; TRBD1 might be the D (6 bases). The CDR3 loop spans 13 amino acids. The V gene's germline CDR1 is MNHEY and CDR2 SVGEGT. Between the trimmed V and J ends, which lost 4 bases and 7 bases, there was a span of 13 bases. The CDR3: CASSSRTGFGYTF. The CDR3 nucleotides are TGTGCCAGCAGTTCGAGAACAGGGTTTGGCTACACCTTC.

The chain has TRBV5-1 and TRBJ1-5; the D gene is possibly TRBD1 (5 bases). CDR1 is SGHRS and CDR2 is YFSETQ in the germline V gene. The CDR3 totals 13 residues. Deletions cut 5 bases from V and 3 bases from J, with 9 bases between. In DNA, the CDR3 is TGCGCCAGCAGGGGGGACCCCAATCAGCCCCAGCATTTT. Translated: CASRGDPNQPQHF.

This clonotype turned up a few times. The chain carries TRBV20-1 and TRBJ2-1; D could derive from TRBD1 or TRBD2 (6 bases each). The CDR3 is 12 amino acids. Germline V gives CDR1 DFQATT, CDR2 SNEGSKA (reference sequence). Trimming took 6 bases from V and 8 from J, leaving 14 bases between them. CDR3 nucleotides: TGCAGTGCCAGACTGGGGGGCGATGAGCAGTTCTTC. This encodes CSARLGGDEQFF.

V and J are TRBV7-9 and TRBJ1-5, with D maybe TRBD1 (5 bases). The V gene lost 6 bases and the J gene lost 8 bases, with 14 bases spanning the gap. Germline-derived CDR1 and CDR2 are SEHNR and FQNEAQ (reference sequence). This CDR3 spans 13 amino acids. The CDR3 sequence: CASSSRLGEPQHF. DNA for the CDR3: TGTGCCAGCAGTTCCCGCCTAGGGGAGCCCCAGCATTTT.

This clonotype has just a few counts. V is TRBV5-1 and J is TRBJ2-3, with no clear D. Trimming stripped 4 bases from V and 4 bases from J, with 10 bases between. This CDR3 has 13 amino acids. Germline values: CDR1 SGHRS, CDR2 YFSETQ. CDR3 nucleotides: TGCGCCAGCAGCATCACCGGGCCAGATACGCAGTATTTT. It codes for CASSITGPDTQYF.

Only one count was recorded for this clonotype. V gene TRBV5-6 combines with J gene TRBJ2-3, with D tentatively TRBD1 (5 bases). The ends were cut back, 4 bases at V and 10 bases at J, with 16 bases in the middle. The germline CDR1 and CDR2 sequences are SGHDT and YYEEEE. The CDR3 extends over 13 amino acids. The CDR3 bases are TGTGCCAGCAGCCCCCGCGCAGGGCATGCGCAGTATTTT. Its translation is CASSPRAGHAQYF.

The CDR3 spells CASSPRTSGLYNEQFF. The CDR3 DNA follows: TGTGCCAGCAGCCCGAGGACTAGCGGGCTCTACAATGAGCAGTTCTTC. The chain has TRBV7-2 and TRBJ2-1; 11 positions match TRBD2. The CDR3 covers 16 residues. Germline V gene lookup returns CDR1 SGHTA and CDR2 FQGNSA. With 5 bases clipped from V and 3 bases from J, the junction kept 6 bases outside the gene matches.

The gene calls are TRBV4-1 and TRBJ2-5; TRBD2 agrees at 7 bases. The ends lost 0 bases at V and 5 bases at J; junction bases unmatched: 9. Germline loops: CDR1 MGHRA, CDR2 YSYEKL. The CDR3 totals 16 residues. The CDR3: CASSQEVRGGDETQYF. DNA of the CDR3: TGCGCCAGCAGCCAAGAGGTTCGGGGAGGGGACGAGACCCAGTACTTC.

This chain uses TRBV5-1 with TRBJ2-7; 8 nucleotides match TRBD1. CDR1 and CDR2 from the germline V gene are SGHRS and YFSETQ. This CDR3 region has 14 residues. V was clipped by 3 bases and J by 7 bases; unmatched bases: 9. This CDR3 is CASSSWTGSGEQYF. Written as DNA, the CDR3 is TGCGCCAGCAGCTCATGGACAGGGTCGGGGGAGCAGTACTTC.

This chain uses TRBV5-1 with TRBJ2-1, with D tentatively TRBD1 (6 bases). Per germline, CDR1 SGHRS and CDR2 YFSETQ. Deletions cut 4 bases from V and 6 bases from J, with 11 bases between. This CDR3 contains 13 residues. This chain's CDR3 is CASSGVDSNEQFF. The CDR3 DNA is TGCGCCAGCAGCGGTGTGGACAGCAATGAGCAGTTCTTC.

The chain uses TRBV29-1 and TRBJ2-5; 12 nucleotides align to TRBD2. J lost 4 bases, V lost 6 bases, and 9 bases had no gene match. Germline CDR1 and CDR2: SQVTM and ANQGSEA. The CDR3 covers 15 residues. The CDR3 loop reads CSVETGLAGTETQYF. CDR3 coding DNA: TGCAGCGTCGAGACTGGACTAGCGGGGACAGAGACCCAGTACTTC.

This clonotype was seen many times. The chain links TRBV6-1 to TRBJ1-3, with D possibly matching TRBD1 (5 bases). The CDR3 runs 13 residues. Germline V lookup: CDR1 MNHNS, CDR2 SASEGT. Trimming shortened V by 2 bases and J by 3 bases, and 5 bases separated the two germline ends. CDR3 nucleotide sequence: TGTGCCAGCAGTGAACAGGGTGGAAACACCATATATTTT. Translating it yields CASSEQGGNTIYF.

The chain employs TRBV12-3 or TRBV12-4 and TRBJ2-3; 8 nucleotides line up with TRBD1. This CDR3 has 13 residues. The junction had 4 bases not matched to a gene; V was cut back by 4 bases and J by 7 bases. Written as DNA, the CDR3 is TGTGCCAGCAGTTGGACAGGGTTAAATACGCAGTATTTT. Protein sequence: CASSWTGLNTQYF.

This clonotype was observed a few times. The chain carries TRBV9 and TRBJ2-5, with a possible D match to TRBD1 (6 bases). The CDR3 totals 13 residues. V was trimmed by 3 bases and J by 3 bases, leaving 9 bases between them. Germline V gives CDR1 SGDLS, CDR2 YYNGEE. The CDR3 sequence: CASSAGQKETQYF. CDR3 in DNA: TGTGCCAGCAGCGCCGGACAGAAAGAGACCCAGTACTTC.

The gene calls are TRBV6-5 and TRBJ1-1, with D perhaps TRBD1 (6 bases). Trimming removed 0 bases at V and 2 bases at J, with 10 bases between. CDR3 size: 15 residues. The V gene's germline CDR1 is MNHEY and CDR2 SVGAGI. The CDR3 bases are TGTGCCAGCAGTTACTCGAACAGGGCCAACACTGAAGCTTTCTTT. Translation: CASSYSNRANTEAFF.

V and J are TRBV5-1 and TRBJ2-5; D gene uncertain. The CDR3 is 13 amino acids. Germline V gene lookup returns CDR1 SGHRS and CDR2 YFSETQ. V lost 5 bases, J lost 5 bases, and 13 bases lay in between. The CDR3 here is CASRGTASETQYF. CDR3 DNA sequence: TGCGCCAGCAGGGGCACGGCCTCCGAGACCCAGTACTTC.

V gene TRBV7-9 combines with J gene TRBJ1-1; D not resolved. CDR1 is SEHNR, CDR2 FQNEAQ, per germline (reference sequence). The length of the CDR3 is 10 residues. V gave up 8 bases and J gave up 3 bases, with 4 bases separating them. CDR3 sequence reads: CASEYTEAFF. The CDR3 region has the DNA TGTGCCAGCGAGTACACTGAAGCTTTCTTT. Using reference TRBV7-9 and TRBJ1-1 for the parts outside the CDR3, the full variable domain is DTGVSQNPRHKITKRGQNVTFRCDPISEHNRLYWYRQTLGQGPEFLTYFQNEAQLEKSRLLSDRFSAERPKGSFSTLEIQRTEQGDSAMYLCASEYTEAFFGQGTRLTVV.

This clonotype was counted many times. The CDR3 nucleotides are TGTGCCAGCAGCCGCCTTGGGGATCGCTCCTACGAGCAGTACTTC. Protein product: CASSRLGDRSYEQYF. The V gene is TRBV7-9, the J gene TRBJ2-7, with D uncertain. Per germline, CDR1 SEHNR and CDR2 FQNEAQ (reference sequence). This CDR3 is 15 amino acids long. Between the trimmed V and J ends, which lost 5 bases and 0 bases, there was a span of 14 bases. The variable domain in full, with the rest retrieved from reference TRBV7-9 and TRBJ2-7, is DTGVSQNPRHKITKRGQNVTFRCDPISEHNRLYWYRQTLGQGPEFLTYFQNEAQLEKSRLLSDRFSAERPKGSFSTLEIQRTEQGDSAMYLCASSRLGDRSYEQYFGPGTRLTVT.

The rearrangement uses TRBV5-6 and TRBJ2-3, with a tentative D call TRBD2 (5 bases). Trimming cost V 6 bases and J 0 bases, with 11 bases left between them. This CDR3 has 14 amino acids. The germline CDR1 and CDR2 sequences are SGHDT and YYEEEE. The chain's CDR3 is CASTPGSSTDTQYF. The CDR3 DNA follows: TGTGCCAGCACCCCGGGGTCTAGCACAGATACGCAGTATTTT. The variable domain in full, completed from reference TRBV5-6 and TRBJ2-3, reads DAGVTQSPTHLIKTRGQQVTLRCSPKSGHDTVSWYQQALGQGPQFIFQYYEEEERQRGNFPDRFSGHQFPNYSSELNVNALLLGDSALYLCASTPGSSTDTQYFGPGTRLTVL.

This clonotype was observed a handful of times. The chain combines TRBV6-2 or TRBV6-3 with TRBJ2-1; no reliable D call. Germline V gene data show CDR1 as MNHEY and CDR2 as SVGEGT. V gave up 0 bases and J gave up 6 bases, with 3 bases separating them. CDR3 length: 12 amino acids. The CDR3 is CASSYSRNEQFF. For the CDR3, the DNA is TGTGCCAGCAGTTACTCCCGCAATGAGCAGTTCTTC.

This clonotype has a handful of counts. The chain's CDR3 is CASSLEVASHIHNSPLHF. CDR3 in DNA: TGTGCCAGCAGCTTAGAGGTTGCCAGCCATATCCATAATTCACCCCTCCACTTT. The J gene is TRBJ1-6, the V gene TRBV7-6; D unresolved. The germline CDR1 and CDR2 sequences are SGHVS and FNYEAQ. The CDR3 is 18 residues long. Trimming shortened V by 1 base and J by 5 bases, and 18 bases separated the two germline ends. The full variable domain, with the rest looked up from reference TRBV7-6 and TRBJ1-6, is GAGVSQSPRYKVTKRGQDVALRCDPISGHVSLYWYRQALGQGPEFLTYFNYEAQQDKSGLPNDRFSAERPEGSISTLTIQRTEQRDSAMYRCASSLEVASHIHNSPLHFGNGTRLTVT.

The genes are TRBV5-6 and TRBJ1-2; D unclear. Germline V lookup: CDR1 SGHDT, CDR2 YYEEEE. Trimming took 1 base from V and 5 from J, leaving 9 bases between them. The CDR3 has 13 amino acids. DNA for the CDR3: TGTGCCAGCAGCTTGTGGGCAGGTTATGGCTACACCTTC. Translation gives CASSLWAGYGYTF.

This clonotype came up a few times. V is TRBV5-1 and J is TRBJ2-7; D is unclear. Germline V gene data show CDR1 as SGHRS and CDR2 as YFSETQ. The germline V and J ends were trimmed by 0 bases and 0 bases, with 10 bases remaining between them. This CDR3 has 15 residues. The CDR3 DNA reads as TGCGCCAGCAGCTTGGTCGTCCGTAGCTCCTACGAGCAGTACTTC. This encodes CASSLVVRSSYEQYF.

In its sample, this clonotype was seen a few times. The genes are TRBV7-3 and TRBJ1-4; TRBD1 matches at 7 bases. Trimming removed 5 bases from V and 3 bases from J; junction bases left unmatched: 6. Per the germline V gene, CDR1 is SGHTA and CDR2 is FQGTGA. This CDR3 has 15 amino acids. This CDR3 reads CASSQGGQANEKLFF. The CDR3 DNA reads as TGTGCCAGCAGCCAGGGGGGGCAGGCTAATGAAAAACTGTTTTTT.

This clonotype has at least ten counts. The genes are TRBV14 and TRBJ1-2; TRBD1 agrees at 8 bases. The junction had 9 bases not matched to a gene; V was cut back by 1 base and J by 2 bases. The CDR3 covers 17 residues. Germline CDR1 is SGHDN and CDR2 is FVKESK. CDR3 sequence (DNA): TGTGCCAGCAGCCAAGGCCTAGGCAGGGGGCCCAACTATGGCTACACCTTC. This encodes CASSQGLGRGPNYGYTF.

In this sample, this clonotype turned up many times. This rearrangement joins TRBV5-1 to TRBJ1-4; 8 nucleotides agree with TRBD1. CDR3 size: 18 residues. V lost 4 bases and J lost 6; bases outside the gene matches: 17. The germline V gene has CDR1 SGHRS and CDR2 YFSETQ. Here the CDR3 reads CASSVVPPGQEQHEKLFF. In DNA form, the CDR3 reads TGCGCCAGCAGCGTTGTTCCTCCGGGACAGGAGCAACATGAAAAACTGTTTTTT.

The CDR3 DNA is TGTGCCAGCTCACCCTATAGCAACAATGAGCAGTTCTTC. It codes for CASSPYSNNEQFF. The gene calls are TRBV18 and TRBJ2-1; no clear D. Trimming removed 3 bases at V and 5 bases at J, with 8 bases between. Germline CDR1 reads KGHSH; CDR2 reads LQKENI. The CDR3 sequence is 13 residues long. The whole variable domain, filled in from reference TRBV18 and TRBJ2-1, reads NAGVMQNPRHLVRRRGQEARLRCSPMKGHSHVYWYRQLPEEGLKFMVYLQKENIIDESGMPKERFSAEFPKEGPSILRIQQVVRGDSAAYFCASSPYSNNEQFFGPGTRLTVL.

This clonotype was recorded a few times. A junction end diverges from the germline sequence, so it may reflect a read error. The chain links TRBV7-7 to TRBJ1-5; D gene unclear. The CDR3 length is 12 residues. Germline V gene lookup returns CDR1 SSHAT and CDR2 FNYEAQ (reference sequence). This CDR3 reads CASSPLNQPQHF. DNA for the CDR3: TGTGCTAGCAGCCCACTAAATCAGCCCCAGCATTTT.

This clonotype has only a few counts. The V gene is TRBV12-3 or TRBV12-4, the J gene TRBJ2-2; D perhaps matches TRBD2 (6 bases). The CDR3 totals 14 residues. V was cut by 6 bases and J by 2 bases, with 10 bases left in between. CDR3 coding DNA: TGTGCCAGCAGCCCGGACTATAACACCGGGGAGCTGTTTTTT. Amino acids: CASSPDYNTGELFF.

The chain couples TRBV7-2 to TRBJ1-1; weak D call: TRBD1 (6 bases). Germline values: CDR1 SGHTA, CDR2 FQGNSA. Trimming stripped 5 bases from V and 1 base from J, with 14 bases between. CDR3 size: 15 residues. The CDR3 DNA reads TGTGCCAGCAGCCTGGGACACGCGAAGAACACTGAAGCTTTCTTT. It yields the protein CASSLGHAKNTEAFF.

This clonotype was seen more than once but under ten times. V gene TRBV6-6 combines with J gene TRBJ2-4, with a weak D call TRBD1 (5 bases). V lost 8 bases to trimming and J lost 5 bases, with 10 bases between them. The CDR3 consists of 12 residues. Germline CDR1 and CDR2: MNHNY and SVGAGI (reference sequence). CDR3 loop: CASGKQENIQYF. The DNA for the CDR3 is TGTGCCAGCGGAAAACAGGAAAACATTCAGTACTTC.